The 27 T cell receptor beta chains below come from one sample, sequenced in a study of graft-versus-host responses after intestinal transplantation. Using immunoSEQ multiplex PCR, the repertoire was profiled, and TCRdb retains in-frame clones only, with some absent. The sample consists of over 75,000 clones, around 87% of them appearing once. These receptors lack a known antigen. This material consisted of unstimulated CD8+ T cells sorted from spleen or lymph node cells, taken before transplant. The receptors come from a human donor who was the organ donor for an intestinal transplant.

The V gene is TRBV2, the J gene TRBJ2-2; D gene unclear. The CDR3 consists of 13 residues. CDR1 and CDR2 from the germline V gene are SNHLY and FYNNEI. Trimming pared 8 bases from V and 1 base from J, leaving 8 bases between. The CDR3 is CASPGRNTGELFF. CDR3 coding DNA: TGTGCCAGCCCCGGTAGGAACACCGGGGAGCTGTTTTTT. The whole variable domain, filled in from reference TRBV2 and TRBJ2-2, reads EPEVTQTPSHQVTQMGQEVILRCVPISNHLYFYWYRQILGQKVEFLVSFYNNEISEKSEIFDDQFSVERPDGSNFTLKIRSTKLEDSAMYFCASPGRNTGELFFGEGSRLTVL.

This clone showed up just a few times. The chain carries TRBV7-9 and TRBJ1-5; 7 bases agree with TRBD1. This CDR3 comprises 14 residues. Germline CDR1 reads SEHNR; CDR2 reads FQNEAQ (reference sequence). Unmatched junction bases numbered 5, after V lost 5 bases and J lost 4 bases. This chain's CDR3 is CASSPGTANQPQHF. The CDR3 DNA follows: TGTGCCAGCAGCCCCGGGACAGCAAATCAGCCCCAGCATTTT.

V is TRBV6-4 and J is TRBJ2-1; either TRBD1 or TRBD2 may supply D (6 bases each). Between the trimmed V and J ends, which lost 0 bases and 4 bases, there was a span of 16 bases. Germline assignment: CDR1 MRHNA and CDR2 SNTAGT. There are 17 residues in the CDR3. CDR3 loop: CASSDSPLPGAYNEQFF. The CDR3 DNA is TGTGCCAGCAGTGACTCCCCTCTACCGGGGGCATACAATGAGCAGTTCTTC.

The V and J genes are TRBV19 and TRBJ2-5; D possibly matches TRBD1 or TRBD2 (5 bases each). The CDR3 totals 17 residues. Trimming cost V 6 bases and J 8 bases, with 28 bases left between them. Germline values: CDR1 LNHDA, CDR2 SQIVND (reference sequence). CDR3 amino acids: CASRPAPGPAFRDTQYF. CDR3 nucleotide sequence: TGTGCCAGTAGGCCTGCCCCGGGACCAGCGTTCCGTGATACCCAGTACTTC. Based on the CDR3 plus reference TRBV19 and TRBJ2-5, the full variable domain is DGGITQSPKYLFRKEGQNVTLSCEQNLNHDAMYWYRQDPGQGLRLIYYSQIVNDFQKGDIAEGYSVSREKKESFPLTVTSAQKNPTAFYLCASRPAPGPAFRDTQYFGPGTRLLVL.

The chain recombines TRBV11-2 with TRBJ2-2; TRBD1 agrees at 7 bases. V gave up 8 bases and J gave up 7 bases; unmatched junction bases: 10. The CDR3 extends over 14 amino acids. Germline V gene lookup returns CDR1 SGHAT and CDR2 FQNNGV. This CDR3 is CASPGTVRSGELFF. Here the CDR3 DNA reads TGTGCCAGCCCCGGGACAGTTCGAAGCGGGGAGCTGTTTTTT. Together with reference TRBV11-2 and TRBJ2-2, the CDR3 gives the full variable domain: EAGVAQSPRYKIIEKRQSVAFWCNPISGHATLYWYQQILGQGPKLLIQFQNNGVVDDSQLPKDRFSAERLKGVDSTLKIQPAKLEDSAVYLCASPGTVRSGELFFGEGSRLTVL.

The CDR3 bases are TGTGCCAGCAGTTTATGGGGCAATTACGAGCAGTACTTC. This codes for CASSLWGNYEQYF. The chain carries TRBV28 and TRBJ2-7; unclear D gene. Trimming cost V 0 bases and J 4 bases, with 7 bases left between them. The V gene's germline CDR1 is MDHEN and CDR2 SYDVKM. The CDR3 has 13 residues. Filled out from reference TRBV28 and TRBJ2-7, the complete variable domain reads DVKVTQSSRYLVKRTGEKVFLECVQDMDHENMFWYRQDPGLGLRLIYFSYDVKMKEKGDIPEGYSVSREKKERFSLILESASTNQTSMYLCASSLWGNYEQYFGPGTRLTVT.

V gene TRBV7-9 combines with J gene TRBJ2-3; 13 bases align to TRBD2. The junction had 6 bases not matched to a gene; V was cut back by 3 bases and J by 6 bases. The germline gives CDR1 SEHNR, CDR2 FQNEAQ (reference sequence). The CDR3 totals 16 residues. The chain's CDR3 is CASSFLLAGGPDTQYF. CDR3 nucleotide sequence: TGTGCCAGCAGCTTCCTACTAGCGGGGGGGCCCGATACGCAGTATTTT.

The DNA of the CDR3 is TGTGCCAGCGGGCTCCAGACGGGCGAGCCTGAAAAACTGTTTTTT. It specifies CASGLQTGEPEKLFF. V is TRBV6-6 and J is TRBJ1-4; D gene ambiguous. Trimming shortened V by 8 bases and J by 7 bases, and 20 bases separated the two germline ends. Germline V gene lookup returns CDR1 MNHNY and CDR2 SVGAGI (reference sequence). The CDR3 runs to 15 residues.

The chain links TRBV28 to TRBJ1-1; TRBD1 matches 8 bases. The V and J ends lost 5 bases and 5 bases, in that order; junction bases with no gene match: 7. In germline, CDR1 is MDHEN, CDR2 SYDVKM. The CDR3 length is 14 residues. In nucleotides, the CDR3 is TGTGCCAGCAGTACCGATCGGACAGGGACTGAAGCTTTCTTT. Protein sequence: CASSTDRTGTEAFF.

The CDR3 region is CASSYRGPYNEQFF. CDR3 DNA: TGTGCCAGCAGTTACAGGGGCCCCTACAATGAGCAGTTCTTC. The chain carries TRBV6-5 and TRBJ2-1; maybe TRBD1 (5 bases). This CDR3 comprises 14 residues. The germline V and J ends were trimmed by 2 bases and 2 bases, with 7 bases remaining between them. Germline V CDR1 and CDR2: MNHEY, SVGAGI.

V usage is TRBV18 and J usage is TRBJ1-4; D is uncertain. There are 15 residues in the CDR3. V dropped 6 bases and J dropped 5 bases, with 16 bases sitting between them. Germline V gene sequence: CDR1 KGHSH, CDR2 LQKENI. The CDR3 nucleotides are TGTGCCAGCTCCCCAGATTGGCCTATGAATGAAAAACTGTTTTTT. It specifies CASSPDWPMNEKLFF.

The chain uses TRBV14 and TRBJ2-3, with 10 bases aligning to TRBD2. V gave up 2 bases and J gave up 1 base; unmatched junction bases: 9. Germline-derived CDR1 and CDR2 are SGHDN and FVKESK. The CDR3 consists of 18 residues. Here the CDR3 reads CASSQNLAGEYGTDTQYF. DNA for the CDR3: TGTGCCAGCAGCCAAAATCTAGCGGGGGAATATGGCACAGATACGCAGTATTTT.

The V gene is TRBV5-5, the J gene TRBJ1-5; D gene uncertain. This CDR3 is built from 16 residues. Germline CDR1 and CDR2: SGHKS and YYEKEE (reference sequence). V was cut by 0 bases and J by 0 bases, with 10 bases left in between. The CDR3 DNA follows: TGTGCCAGCAGCTTGGAGGGAGGGAGTAGCAATCAGCCCCAGCATTTT. Protein product: CASSLEGGSSNQPQHF.

This clone was seen more than once but under ten times. This CDR3 is CASSLASGLSTDTQYF. In DNA, the CDR3 is TGTGCCAGCAGCTTAGCGTCAGGGCTGAGCACAGATACGCAGTATTTT. The gene calls are TRBV7-6 and TRBJ2-3; weak D call: TRBD1 (5 bases). Germline CDR1 and CDR2: SGHVS and FNYEAQ. This CDR3 comprises 16 residues. Trimming stripped 0 bases from V and 0 bases from J, with 10 bases between.

The chain combines TRBV29-1 with TRBJ1-2; D not resolved. The V gene's germline CDR1 is SQVTM and CDR2 ANQGSEA. V lost 2 bases and J 4 bases, leaving 11 bases between the germline ends. The CDR3 covers 13 residues. CDR3 in DNA: TGCAGCGTTGAAACCGGGGAGGCCTATGGCTACACCTTC. This encodes CSVETGEAYGYTF.

The V gene is TRBV30, the J gene TRBJ1-4, with 11 bases lining up with TRBD1. After removal of 7 bases from V and 6 bases from J, the junction contained 10 bases not matched to a gene. Germline CDR1 GTSNPN, CDR2 SVGIG (reference sequence). This CDR3 has 15 residues. The CDR3 sequence: CASEYPGQGDEKLFF. The CDR3 DNA follows: TGTGCCTCGGAATATCCGGGACAGGGGGATGAAAAACTGTTTTTT.

The chain carries TRBV28 and TRBJ1-5; 7 bases fit TRBD1. The CDR3 is 18 residues long. Germline-derived CDR1 and CDR2 are MDHEN and SYDVKM. V lost 1 base and J lost 0; bases outside the gene matches: 9. The CDR3 sequence: CASSLLGTATGSNQPQHF. The CDR3 DNA sequence: TGTGCCAGCAGTTTATTGGGGACAGCAACGGGTAGCAATCAGCCCCAGCATTTT.

The chain combines TRBV6-1 with TRBJ1-6; 7 bases are a match to TRBD1. Germline-derived CDR1 and CDR2 are MNHNS and SASEGT. J was trimmed by 5 bases and V by 3 bases; bases with no gene match: 4. CDR3 length: 15 residues. The CDR3 spells CASSDLTGDNSPLHF. The CDR3 bases are TGTGCCAGCAGTGATTTAACAGGGGATAATTCACCCCTCCACTTT.

V gene TRBV10-2 combines with J gene TRBJ1-2; D is unclear. The CDR3 totals 17 residues. Trimming pared 6 bases from V and 6 bases from J, leaving 26 bases between. CDR1 is WSHSY, CDR2 SAAADI, per germline. The CDR3, as DNA: TGCGCCAGCAGCCCGACGGGCAGGCCAAGCTTAGGCGATGGCTACACCTTC. Its translation: CASSPTGRPSLGDGYTF.

The V gene is TRBV6-1, the J gene TRBJ1-2, with no clear D. The CDR3 has 13 residues. Germline V gene lookup returns CDR1 MNHNS and CDR2 SASEGT. V was trimmed by 0 bases and J by 8 bases, leaving 10 bases between them. The CDR3 loop is CASSEALAQGYTF. In DNA form, the CDR3 reads TGTGCCAGCAGTGAAGCGCTGGCGCAAGGCTACACCTTC.

The chain carries TRBV2 and TRBJ2-1, with 11 nucleotides matching TRBD2. Trimming cost V 8 bases and J 8 bases; bases outside gene matches: 11. In germline, CDR1 is SNHLY, CDR2 FYNNEI. This CDR3 is built from 15 residues. The CDR3: CASVNSGGEDDEQFF. The DNA for the CDR3 is TGTGCCAGCGTAAATAGCGGGGGGGAGGACGATGAGCAGTTCTTC.

The chain joins TRBV11-2 to TRBJ2-5; 8 positions match TRBD2. Unmatched junction bases numbered 11, after V lost 6 bases and J lost 5 bases. In germline, CDR1 is SGHAT, CDR2 FQNNGV. This CDR3 has 15 residues. The chain's CDR3 is CASRGGSGDLETQYF. CDR3 DNA: TGTGCCAGCAGGGGGGGTAGCGGGGATTTGGAGACCCAGTACTTC.

The CDR3 here is CASSLVQNYGYTF. The CDR3 coding sequence is TGCGCCAGCAGCTTGGTACAGAACTATGGCTACACCTTC. The V call is TRBV5-1, the J call TRBJ1-2; D call uncertain. There are 13 residues in the CDR3. Trimming stripped 0 bases from V and 2 bases from J, with 5 bases between. Germline V CDR1 and CDR2: SGHRS, YFSETQ.

The V and J genes are TRBV11-2 and TRBJ1-6; no firm D call. Germline assignment: CDR1 SGHAT and CDR2 FQNNGV. Trimming cost V 0 bases and J 11 bases, with 14 bases left between them. The CDR3 covers 15 residues. As DNA, the CDR3 is TGTGCCAGCAGCTTAGAATTTTCTCCCCTTCCACCCCTCCACTTT. This encodes CASSLEFSPLPPLHF.

V and J are TRBV7-2 and TRBJ2-4; D might be TRBD1 or TRBD2, each matching 6 bases. Germline assignment: CDR1 SGHTA and CDR2 FQGNSA. The CDR3 spans 14 residues. Trimming stripped 5 bases from V and 3 bases from J, with 11 bases between. CDR3 sequence reads: CASSDRGVKNIQYF. The CDR3 bases are TGTGCCAGCAGCGATAGGGGGGTCAAAAACATTCAGTACTTC.

The chain links TRBV6-1 to TRBJ1-5; D gene uncertain. The germline V gene has CDR1 MNHNS and CDR2 SASEGT. The CDR3 is 11 amino acids. The V gene lost 2 bases and the J gene lost 7 bases, with 3 bases spanning the gap. The CDR3, as DNA: TGTGCCAGCAGTGAACACCAGCCCCAGCATTTT. This sequence encodes CASSEHQPQHF.

This chain links TRBV9 with TRBJ2-2; D is unresolved. With 2 bases removed from V and 5 bases from J, the gap between germline ends came to 4 bases. The CDR3 runs to 12 residues. The germline CDR1 and CDR2 sequences are SGDLS and YYNGEE. The CDR3 here is CASSVLTGELFF. CDR3 bases: TGTGCCAGCAGCGTCCTAACCGGGGAGCTGTTTTTT. Together with reference TRBV9 and TRBJ2-2, the CDR3 gives the full variable domain: DSGVTQTPKHLITATGQRVTLRCSPRSGDLSVYWYQQSLDQGLQFLIQYYNGEERAKGNILERFSAQQFPDLHSELNLSSLELGDSALYFCASSVLTGELFFGEGSRLTVL.